The T cell receptor beta chain described here comes from a study of shared clonotypes between healthy human individuals. After removal of 0 bases from V and 6 bases from J, the junction contained 2 bases not matched to a gene. The CDR3 spans 15 residues. Germline V gene data show CDR1 as ENHRY and CDR2 as SYGVKD. Comments on this clone: Other nucleotide sequences in the sample specify the same CDR3.

TCRdb's copy holds only in-frame clones and misses some; the assay was immunoSEQ multiplex PCR. The table includes millions of clones, roughly 92% detected once. This TCR derives from a man between 18 and 35 years old in good health. V is TRBV10-3 and J is TRBJ1-4, with 9 positions matching TRBD1. The sequencing sample was made of naive CD4+ T cells sorted from blood. The subset was: CD45RA+ positively selected. The CDR3 DNA follows: TGTGCCATCAGTGAGTCAACAGGGGGCGATGAAAAACTGTTTTTT. This encodes CAISESTGGDEKLFF.